The sequence of this TCR beta chain was determined in a study of blood T cell repertoires in COVID-19. Study summary: Sources were T cells, B-cell-depleted T cells, or PBMCs; the material itself was cDNA or gDNA.

Original processing methods: Estimation of nucleated cell counts relied on the amplification of reference gene primers. The repertoire was sequenced with immunoSEQ multiplex PCR; TCRdb's copy has only in-frame clones and lacks some. That table supplies the V and J calls and clone size; D and trimming were determined from the DNA. The table shows 170,000 or so clones, with around four fifths occurring only once. The CDR3 spans 16 residues. Trimming left V 6 bases short and J 8 bases short, with 25 bases between. Germline V lookup: CDR1 SEHNR, CDR2 FQNEAQ (reference sequence). Sequenced input: peripheral blood. The rearrangement joins TRBV7-9 to TRBJ1-2; D uncertain. The TCR sequence derives from a man in his sixties or seventies with active or convalescent COVID-19. CDR3 sequence reads: CASSGLRDRVLGGYTF. As DNA, the CDR3 is TGTGCCAGCAGTGGCTTACGGGATCGGGTCTTGGGAGGCTACACCTTC.